This is a list of T cell receptor beta chains from one sample in a study of blood T cells in healthy people across ages. MiXCR was run by TCRdb on the 5' RACE reads, yielding one entry per CDR3 protein. The repertoire includes hundreds of thousands of distinct CDR3 sequences, approximately 52% of them detected once, and about 14% sits in the top ten. The material sequenced was blood. The receptors come from a woman older than 75 in good health. Each CDR3 is given with its conserved first and last residue. Fields, in order: J gene, V gene, CDR3 protein.

j_call: TRBJ1-1
v_call: TRBV7-2
cdr3_aa: CASSLAGAGKQAFF

j_call: TRBJ2-1
v_call: TRBV4-3
cdr3_aa: CASSQDYGQGYNEQFF

j_call: TRBJ2-7
v_call: TRBV21-1
cdr3_aa: CASSKRTGREQYF

j_call: TRBJ2-4
v_call: TRBV5-1
cdr3_aa: CASSRDVAAKNIQYF

j_call: NA
v_call: TRBV19
cdr3_aa: CASSDRGINEQYF

j_call: NA
v_call: TRBV14
cdr3_aa: CASSQGAGGTREQYF

j_call: TRBJ2-1
v_call: TRBV2
cdr3_aa: CATQGTYNEQFF

j_call: TRBJ2-3
v_call: TRBV19
cdr3_aa: CASSTGQGRIKRITDTQYF

j_call: TRBJ2-3
v_call: TRBV7-3
cdr3_aa: CASSSYTGGLAGLDTQYF

j_call: TRBJ2-1
v_call: TRBV6-1
cdr3_aa: CSSSARRGIDNEQFF

j_call: TRBJ2-7
v_call: TRBV4-2
cdr3_aa: CASSQEDREIYEQYF

j_call: TRBJ1-2
v_call: TRBV29-1
cdr3_aa: CSVGASQGGYGYTF

j_call: TRBJ2-3
v_call: TRBV6-2/TRBV6-3
cdr3_aa: CASSFSSGDGTDTQYF

j_call: TRBJ2-3
v_call: TRBV12-3/TRBV12-4
cdr3_aa: CASSVQGANTQYF

j_call: TRBJ1-5
v_call: TRBV9
cdr3_aa: CASSVGVNQPQHF